This TCR beta chain appears in the sequencing data of a study of CD8+CD57+ T cells in acquired aplastic anemia. On the study more broadly: Across the sorted CD4+ and CD8+ cells, DNA amounts averaged roughly 3.5 ug.

This clonotype was picked up one time. Its antigen is as yet unknown. Genomic DNA, serving as template, underwent TCR beta VDJ and CDR3 profiling. TCRdb reprocessed the reads with MiXCR, giving one entry per CDR3 protein. The repertoire holds some 170,000 distinct CDR3 sequences, with around 48% as singletons. CD8+CD57+ cell expansion had been shown by flow cytometry in patients chosen for sequencing. The patients, all of them, had severe acquired aplastic anemia. Broader study findings: Patients and controls shared 25 to 30 CD8+ CDR3 sequences, which appeared highly expressed in patients and within their immunodominant clones. Patient and control CD8+ Simpson's diversity was not significantly different.

This CDR3 is 15 amino acids long. Germline values: CDR1 LGHNA, CDR2 YSLEER. After removal of 4 bases from V and 10 bases from J, the junction contained 11 bases not matched to a gene. This TCR came from a human donor with aplastic anemia. The chain recombines TRBV4-3 with TRBJ1-4; 8 nucleotides line up with TRBD1. The sample comprised sorted CD4+, CD8+, or CD8+CD57+ T cells (not recorded which) from PBMCs. This CDR3 is CASSPGGMVGGKLFF. Written as DNA, the CDR3 is TGCGCCAGCAGCCCAGGGGGCATGGTGGGTGGAAAACTGTTTTTT.